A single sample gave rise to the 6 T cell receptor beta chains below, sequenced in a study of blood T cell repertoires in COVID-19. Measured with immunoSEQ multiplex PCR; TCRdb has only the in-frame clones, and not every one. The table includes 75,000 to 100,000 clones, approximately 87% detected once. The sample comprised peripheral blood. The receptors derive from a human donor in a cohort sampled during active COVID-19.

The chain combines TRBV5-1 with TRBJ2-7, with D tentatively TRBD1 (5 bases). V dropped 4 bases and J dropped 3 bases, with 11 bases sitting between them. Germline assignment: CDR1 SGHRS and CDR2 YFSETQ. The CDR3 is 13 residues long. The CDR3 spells CASSADSLYEQYF. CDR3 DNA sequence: TGCGCCAGCAGCGCAGACAGTCTCTACGAGCAGTACTTC.

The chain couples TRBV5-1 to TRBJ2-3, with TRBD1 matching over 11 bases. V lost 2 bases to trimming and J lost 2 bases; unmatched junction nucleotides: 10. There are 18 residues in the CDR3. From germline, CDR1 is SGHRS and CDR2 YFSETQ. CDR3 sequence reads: CASSFPGQGVSNTDTQYF. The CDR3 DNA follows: TGCGCCAGCAGCTTCCCGGGACAGGGGGTCTCGAACACAGATACGCAGTATTTT.

The CDR3 bases are TGTGCCAGCAGTGACGAGGCCCTTGGCTATGGCTACACCTTC. This encodes CASSDEALGYGYTF. The chain carries TRBV6-4 and TRBJ1-2; D is ambiguous. Trimming stripped 2 bases from V and 4 bases from J, with 11 bases between. This CDR3 has 14 amino acids. Germline V gene lookup returns CDR1 MRHNA and CDR2 SNTAGT.

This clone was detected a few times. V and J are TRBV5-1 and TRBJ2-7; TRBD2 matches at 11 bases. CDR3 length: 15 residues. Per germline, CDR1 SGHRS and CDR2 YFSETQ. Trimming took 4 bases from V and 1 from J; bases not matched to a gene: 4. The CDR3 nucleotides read TGCGCCAGCAGCGCCGGGACTAGCGGATCCTACGAGCAGTACTTC. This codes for CASSAGTSGSYEQYF.

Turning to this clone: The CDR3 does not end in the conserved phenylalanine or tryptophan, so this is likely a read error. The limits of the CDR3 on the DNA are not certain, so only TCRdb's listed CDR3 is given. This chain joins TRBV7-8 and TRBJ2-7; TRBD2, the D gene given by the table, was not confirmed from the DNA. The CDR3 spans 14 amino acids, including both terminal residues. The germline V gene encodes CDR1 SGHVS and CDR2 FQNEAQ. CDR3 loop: CASSAMGTGGSPEP.

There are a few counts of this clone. Written as DNA, the CDR3 is TGTGCCAGCAGAGAACCCAACTCGAGACTAGCCAAAAACATTCAGTACTTC. Its protein is CASREPNSRLAKNIQYF. V is TRBV6-1 and J is TRBJ2-4, with D unresolved. The CDR3 length is 17 residues. V lost 6 bases to trimming and J lost 0 bases, with 18 bases between them. Germline V CDR1 and CDR2: MNHNS, SASEGT.